These 14 T cell receptor beta chains share one sample of origin, sequenced in a study of CD8+CD57+ T cells in acquired aplastic anemia. Genomic DNA constituted the template upon which TCR beta VDJ and CDR3 profiling was performed. TCRdb re-analysed the reads in MiXCR, keeping a single row per CDR3 protein. The profile shows some 210,000 distinct CDR3 sequences, over 60% of them singletons. The sequencing sample was made of sorted CD4+, CD8+, or CD8+CD57+ T cells (not recorded which) from PBMCs. Source of these receptors: a human donor in good health.

The chain combines TRBV5-1 with TRBJ2-7, with 10 bases matching TRBD1. CDR1 is SGHRS, CDR2 YFSETQ, per germline. The CDR3 sequence is 13 residues long. Germline trimming cut 4 bases from V and 5 bases from J; bases unmatched to any gene: 3. The CDR3 reads CASSVGQGHEQYF. CDR3 bases: TGCGCCAGCAGCGTGGGACAGGGGCACGAGCAGTACTTC. Drawing the rest from reference TRBV5-1 and TRBJ2-7, the complete variable domain is KAGVTQTPRYLIKTRGQQVTLSCSPISGHRSVSWYQQTPGQGLQFLFEYFSETQRNKGNFPGRFSGRQFSNSRSEMNVSTLELGDSALYLCASSVGQGHEQYFGPGTRLTVT.

The table lists this clonotype with a few counts. This rearrangement joins TRBV2 to TRBJ2-5; 10 bases align to TRBD2. The germline gives CDR1 SNHLY, CDR2 FYNNEI. The CDR3 covers 15 residues. With 6 bases clipped from V and 5 bases from J, the junction kept 9 bases outside the gene matches. CDR3 region: CASRDSGGLTETQYF. CDR3 nucleotides: TGTGCCAGCAGGGATAGCGGGGGGCTAACGGAGACCCAGTACTTC.

The chain recombines TRBV20-1 with TRBJ2-7; weak D call: TRBD2 (5 bases). CDR3 length: 14 amino acids. V lost 6 bases and J lost 4, with 19 bases in between. Germline CDR1 and CDR2: DFQATT and SNEGSKA (reference sequence). CDR3 protein: CSASGWTDLYEQYF. The DNA for the CDR3 is TGCAGTGCCAGCGGCTGGACGGATCTATACGAGCAGTACTTC.

A note on this clonotype: Relative to the germline gene, one junction end is altered; a read error may explain this. V is TRBV7-6 and J is TRBJ2-7; 10 bases align to TRBD2. The CDR3 spans 12 residues. The germline CDR1 and CDR2 sequences are SGHVS and FNYEAQ. CDR3: CTSSLAGGEQYF. DNA for the CDR3: TGTACCAGCAGCTTAGCGGGGGGCGAGCAGTACTTC.

A few counts support this clonotype. V is TRBV11-2 and J is TRBJ2-7, with D possibly TRBD1 on 7 matching bases. The CDR3 has 17 residues. Between the trimmed V and J ends, which lost 3 bases and 0 bases, there was a span of 18 bases. CDR1 is SGHAT, CDR2 FQNNGV, per germline. The CDR3 sequence is CASSFIRGDGDSYEQYF. CDR3 sequence (DNA): TGTGCCAGCAGCTTCATCAGGGGGGACGGAGACTCCTACGAGCAGTACTTC.

This sequence joins TRBV9 and TRBJ2-1; 7 bases align to TRBD2. Germline lookup yields CDR1 SGDLS and CDR2 YYNGEE. The CDR3 has 15 amino acids. V lost 4 bases, J lost 0 bases, and 4 bases stayed unmatched. CDR3: CASSQGEGSYNEQFF. The CDR3 coding sequence is TGTGCCAGCAGCCAAGGGGAGGGCTCCTACAATGAGCAGTTCTTC.

The J gene is TRBJ2-7, the V gene TRBV6-1; 9 bases map to TRBD2. The V segment lost 2 bases and the J segment 0 bases; nucleotides outside the gene matches: 5. This CDR3 has 16 amino acids. Germline CDR1 is MNHNS and CDR2 is SASEGT. CDR3 nucleotide sequence: TGTGCCAGCAGTGAAATTAATAGCGGGGGCTCCTACGAGCAGTACTTC. Amino acid sequence: CASSEINSGGSYEQYF.

The V call is TRBV20-1, the J call TRBJ1-5; 8 bases agree with TRBD1. The CDR3 extends over 15 amino acids. The germline gives CDR1 DFQATT, CDR2 SNEGSKA (reference sequence). V shed 3 bases, J shed 5 bases, and the junction held 9 bases outside the gene matches. The CDR3 loop is CSARMTGVVYQPQHF. The CDR3 coding sequence is TGCAGTGCTAGGATGACAGGGGTGGTTTATCAGCCCCAGCATTTT.

The V and J genes are TRBV29-1 and TRBJ2-2; 10 positions match TRBD1. CDR1 is SQVTM, CDR2 ANQGSEA, per germline. The CDR3 has 14 amino acids. V trimming: 5 bases; J trimming: 5 bases; junction bases outside the gene matches: 5. CDR3 nucleotides: TGCAGCGTTTACGGGACAGGGGATACCGGGGAGCTGTTTTTT. Its translation: CSVYGTGDTGELFF.

This clonotype showed up many times. J is TRBJ2-7 and V is TRBV19; TRBD1 or TRBD2 may be the D gene (5 bases each). V was clipped by 3 bases and J by 7 bases, with 16 bases between them. CDR3 size: 14 residues. Germline CDR1 reads LNHDA; CDR2 reads SQIVND (reference sequence). CDR3 nucleotide sequence: TGTGCCAGTAGTATCGGGGACCGCCCTGGAGAGCAGTACTTC. It codes for CASSIGDRPGEQYF.

The rearrangement links TRBV20-1 to TRBJ2-5; D gene ambiguous. The ends were cut back, 0 bases at V and 5 bases at J, with 13 bases in the middle. CDR1 DFQATT and CDR2 SNEGSKA come from the germline V gene (reference sequence). This CDR3 contains 14 residues. CDR3 in DNA: TGCAGTGCTAGAGATGTGGTAGCCGGGGAGACCCAGTACTTC. Its protein is CSARDVVAGETQYF.

The genes are TRBV19 and TRBJ1-5; 7 bases are a match to TRBD1. This CDR3 comprises 15 residues. The J segment lost 3 bases and the V segment lost 1 base, leaving 3 bases of the junction unmatched. The germline V gene has CDR1 LNHDA and CDR2 SQIVND (reference sequence). As DNA, the CDR3 is TGTGCCAGTAGTATAGGCGGGACAGACAATCAGCCCCAGCATTTT. The encoded protein is CASSIGGTDNQPQHF.

The chain employs TRBV4-3 and TRBJ2-3, with D perhaps matching TRBD2 (5 bases). There are 16 residues in the CDR3. The V end lost 1 base, the J end lost 2 bases, and 13 bases lay between the germline ends. Germline V CDR1 and CDR2: LGHNA, YSLEER. The CDR3 sequence is CASSQVSGSSTDTQYF. For the CDR3, the DNA is TGCGCCAGCAGCCAAGTGTCGGGATCCTCCACAGATACGCAGTATTTT.

This clonotype was observed at least ten times. V is TRBV4-1 and J is TRBJ2-7, with D hard to call. Germline values: CDR1 MGHRA, CDR2 YSYEKL. CDR3 size: 15 residues. V was clipped by 0 bases and J by 4 bases, with 13 bases between them. This CDR3 reads CASSQEVSQSYEQYF. The CDR3 nucleotides read TGCGCCAGCAGCCAAGAGGTCAGCCAATCTTACGAGCAGTACTTC.